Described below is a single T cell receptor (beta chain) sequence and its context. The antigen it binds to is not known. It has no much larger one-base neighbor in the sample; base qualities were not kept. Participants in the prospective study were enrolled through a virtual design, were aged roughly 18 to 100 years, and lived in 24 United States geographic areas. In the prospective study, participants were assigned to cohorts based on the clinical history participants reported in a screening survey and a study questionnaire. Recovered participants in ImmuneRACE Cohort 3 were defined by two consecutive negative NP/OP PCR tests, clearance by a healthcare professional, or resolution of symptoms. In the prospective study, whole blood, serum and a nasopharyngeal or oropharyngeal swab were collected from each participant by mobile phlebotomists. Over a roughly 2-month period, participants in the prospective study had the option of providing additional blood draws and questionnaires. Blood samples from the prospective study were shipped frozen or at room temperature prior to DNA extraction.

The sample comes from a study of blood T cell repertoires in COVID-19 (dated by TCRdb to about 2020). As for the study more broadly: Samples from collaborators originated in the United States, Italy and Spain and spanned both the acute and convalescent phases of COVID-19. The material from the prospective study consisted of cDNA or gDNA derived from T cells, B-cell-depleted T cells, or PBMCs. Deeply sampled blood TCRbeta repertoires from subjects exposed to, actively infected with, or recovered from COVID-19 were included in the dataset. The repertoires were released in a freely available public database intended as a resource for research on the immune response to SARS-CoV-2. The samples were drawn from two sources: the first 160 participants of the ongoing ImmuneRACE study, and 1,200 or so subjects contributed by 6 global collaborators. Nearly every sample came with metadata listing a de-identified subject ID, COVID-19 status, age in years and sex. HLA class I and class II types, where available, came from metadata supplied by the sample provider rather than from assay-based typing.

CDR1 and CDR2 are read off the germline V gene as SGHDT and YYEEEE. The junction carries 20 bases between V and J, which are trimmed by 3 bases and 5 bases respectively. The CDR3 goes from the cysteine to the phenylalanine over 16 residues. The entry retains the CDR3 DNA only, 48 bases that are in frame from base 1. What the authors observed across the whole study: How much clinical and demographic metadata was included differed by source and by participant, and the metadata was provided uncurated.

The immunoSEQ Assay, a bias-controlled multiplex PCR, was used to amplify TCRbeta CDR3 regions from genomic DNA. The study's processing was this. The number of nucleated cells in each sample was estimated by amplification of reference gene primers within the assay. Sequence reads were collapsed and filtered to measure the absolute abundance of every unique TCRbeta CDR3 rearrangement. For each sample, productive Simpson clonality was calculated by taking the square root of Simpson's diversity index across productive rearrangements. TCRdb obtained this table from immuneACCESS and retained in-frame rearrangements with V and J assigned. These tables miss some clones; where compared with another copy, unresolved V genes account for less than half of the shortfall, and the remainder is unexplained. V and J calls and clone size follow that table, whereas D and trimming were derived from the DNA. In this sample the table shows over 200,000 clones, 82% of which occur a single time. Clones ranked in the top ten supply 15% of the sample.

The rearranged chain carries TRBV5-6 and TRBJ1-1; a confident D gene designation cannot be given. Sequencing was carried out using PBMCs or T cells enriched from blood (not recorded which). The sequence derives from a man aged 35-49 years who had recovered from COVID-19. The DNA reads TGTGCCAGCAGCTCCTGGAGGGCAGGCCCCTGGACTGAAGCTTTCTTT. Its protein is CASSSWRAGPWTEAFF. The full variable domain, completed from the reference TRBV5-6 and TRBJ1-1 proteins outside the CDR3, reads DAGVTQSPTHLIKTRGQQVTLRCSPKSGHDTVSWYQQALGQGPQFIFQYYEEEERQRGNFPDRFSGHQFPNYSSELNVNALLLGDSALYLCASSSWRAGPWTEAFFGQGTRLTVV.